The 18 T cell receptor beta chains listed next were all sequenced from one sample in a study of blood T cells in healthy people across ages. Sample-barcoded 5' priming and a J-beta primer mix drove a second PCR of roughly 6 to 12 cycles. TCRdb reprocessed the 5' RACE reads via MiXCR and lists one record per CDR3 protein. The table records fewer than 800,000 distinct CDR3 sequences, under 25% of them present only once. Material for sequencing was blood. All receptors come from a man between 65 and 80 years old in good health.

This chain joins TRBV2 and TRBJ2-7; the match to TRBD1 covers 9 bases. The CDR3 contains 14 residues. Trimming removed 5 bases from V and 4 bases from J; junction bases left unmatched: 6. Germline V lookup: CDR1 SNHLY, CDR2 FYNNEI. CDR3 residues: CASSKDRGRYEQYF. CDR3 coding DNA: TGTGCCAGCAGTAAGGACAGGGGTAGATACGAGCAGTACTTC.

This clonotype was recorded a few times. This chain uses TRBV4-3 with TRBJ2-7, with D perhaps TRBD2 (6 bases). The CDR3 runs 15 residues. V was trimmed by 0 bases and J by 3 bases, leaving 12 bases between them. Germline assignment: CDR1 LGHNA and CDR2 YSLEER. CDR3 sequence: CASSQDLAGLYEQYF. The DNA of the CDR3 is TGCGCCAGCAGCCAAGATTTGGCGGGACTCTACGAGCAGTACTTC.

This clonotype has just a few counts. The gene calls are TRBV5-1 and TRBJ2-3, with D perhaps assigned TRBD1 or TRBD2 (5 bases each). The CDR3 extends over 15 amino acids. The V gene's germline CDR1 is SGHRS and CDR2 YFSETQ. The germline V and J ends were trimmed by 4 bases and 0 bases, with 12 bases remaining between them. CDR3 nucleotide sequence: TGCGCCAGCAGCCGAAGTGGGGGAAGCACAGATACGCAGTATTTT. Amino acids: CASSRSGGSTDTQYF.

The chain joins TRBV28 to TRBJ1-2; D call uncertain. Trimming left V 2 bases short and J 5 bases short, with 18 bases between. CDR3 length: 16 amino acids. In germline, CDR1 is MDHEN, CDR2 SYDVKM. The CDR3 DNA reads as TGTGCCAGCAGTTTACGGAGCGGTTCGTCCCATTATGGCTACACCTTC. The encoded protein is CASSLRSGSSHYGYTF.

This clonotype was found a few times. This clone may be a read error of a much larger clone one base away. This CDR3 reads CATSIESYEQYF. CDR3 in DNA: TGTGCCACCAGCATTGAATCCTACGAGCAGTACTTC. The chain has TRBV15 and TRBJ2-7, with no clear D. The V and J ends lost 4 bases and 1 base respectively, with 5 bases between them. This CDR3 has 12 amino acids. CDR1 and CDR2 (germline): LNHNV, YYDKDF (reference sequence).

The rearrangement uses TRBV7-9 and TRBJ2-1; 8 nucleotides match TRBD2. Germline loops: CDR1 SEHNR, CDR2 FQNEAQ (reference sequence). With V trimmed by 1 base and J by 5 bases, 4 bases remained unmatched. This CDR3 region has 15 residues. CDR3 sequence reads: CASSLDGRVDNEQFF. The DNA for the CDR3 is TGTGCCAGCAGCTTAGACGGGAGGGTCGACAATGAGCAGTTCTTC. Based on the CDR3 plus reference TRBV7-9 and TRBJ2-1, the full variable domain is DTGVSQNPRHKITKRGQNVTFRCDPISEHNRLYWYRQTLGQGPEFLTYFQNEAQLEKSRLLSDRFSAERPKGSFSTLEIQRTEQGDSAMYLCASSLDGRVDNEQFFGPGTRLTVL.

This clonotype was detected only a few times. V is TRBV7-2 and J is TRBJ2-7; 9 nucleotides agree with TRBD1. Germline CDR1 reads SGHTA; CDR2 reads FQGNSA. The junction had 11 bases not matched to a gene; V was cut back by 2 bases and J by 6 bases. This CDR3 spans 16 amino acids. The CDR3 loop is CASSLNSQGAQGEQYF. CDR3 DNA sequence: TGTGCCAGCAGCTTAAATTCACAGGGGGCGCAGGGCGAGCAGTACTTC.

The V call is TRBV20-1, the J call TRBJ2-7, with unresolved D. This CDR3 has 10 residues. From germline, CDR1 is DFQATT and CDR2 SNEGSKA (reference sequence). V was trimmed by 3 bases and J by 5 bases, leaving 5 bases between them. CDR3 region: CSASYDEQYF. CDR3 coding DNA: TGCAGTGCTAGCTACGACGAGCAGTACTTC.

The rearrangement joins TRBV7-2 to TRBJ2-3; the D call may be TRBD1 or TRBD2 (5 bases each). Trimming took off 3 bases at V and 0 bases at J, with 7 bases between the two ends. This CDR3 has 14 amino acids. Germline CDR1 and CDR2: SGHTA and FQGNSA. Here the CDR3 DNA reads TGTGCCAGCAGCTTCTGGGGGAGCACAGATACGCAGTATTTT. Amino acids: CASSFWGSTDTQYF. The whole variable domain, remainder taken from reference TRBV7-2 and TRBJ2-3, is GAGVSQSPSNKVTEKGKDVELRCDPISGHTALYWYRQSLGQGLEFLIYFQGNSAPDKSGLPSDRFSAERTGGSVSTLTIQRTQQEDSAVYLCASSFWGSTDTQYFGPGTRLTVL.

This clonotype was seen at least ten times. CDR3 residues: CASSLAPGTGSIGTEAFF. The CDR3 region has the DNA TGTGCCAGCAGCTTAGCCCCCGGGACAGGGAGTATAGGCACTGAAGCTTTCTTT. The genes are TRBV7-3 and TRBJ1-1; 9 positions match TRBD1. With 2 bases clipped from V and 4 bases from J, the junction kept 14 bases outside the gene matches. The germline CDR1 and CDR2 sequences are SGHTA and FQGTGA. The CDR3 extends over 18 amino acids.

The J gene is TRBJ1-1, the V gene TRBV28, with 9 bases aligning to TRBD1. The CDR3 sequence is 17 residues long. Trimming removed 8 bases from V and 3 bases from J; junction bases left unmatched: 16. The germline V gene encodes CDR1 MDHEN and CDR2 SYDVKM. CDR3 protein: CASHPPTGGPWDTEAFF. The CDR3 DNA reads as TGTGCCAGCCACCCCCCAACAGGGGGCCCTTGGGACACTGAAGCTTTCTTT.

V gene TRBV6-2 or TRBV6-3 combines with J gene TRBJ2-1; 9 nucleotides match TRBD2. The CDR3 length is 20 residues. From germline, CDR1 is MNHEY and CDR2 SVGEGT. Trimming cost V 4 bases and J 1 base; bases outside gene matches: 17. The CDR3 region has the DNA TGTGCCAGCAGTTCGACCCGGATAGTGATAGCGGGAGCTTCCTACAATGAGCAGTTCTTC. Translating it yields CASSSTRIVIAGASYNEQFF.

This clonotype was counted only a few times. The gene calls are TRBV5-4 and TRBJ2-2; D remains ambiguous. This CDR3 has 12 amino acids. The germline V gene encodes CDR1 SGHNT and CDR2 YYREEE (reference sequence). V lost 4 bases, J lost 7 bases, and 8 bases lay in between. This CDR3 is CASSGVGGELFF. The CDR3 DNA reads TGTGCCAGCAGCGGGGTAGGCGGGGAGCTGTTTTTT.

V is TRBV7-9 and J is TRBJ2-5; no reliable D call. This CDR3 has 12 amino acids. Germline CDR1 and CDR2: SEHNR and FQNEAQ (reference sequence). The V gene lost 5 bases and the J gene lost 5 bases, with 9 bases spanning the gap. CDR3 residues: CASSPSWETQYF. CDR3 DNA sequence: TGTGCCAGCAGCCCTTCTTGGGAGACCCAGTACTTC.

A few counts support this clonotype. The chain carries TRBV20-1 and TRBJ1-2; D is undetermined. Trimming cost V 1 base and J 5 bases, with 8 bases left between them. Germline CDR1 and CDR2: DFQATT and SNEGSKA (reference sequence). This CDR3 has 12 residues. CDR3 sequence: CSARGDGYGYTF. The CDR3 region has the DNA TGCAGTGCTAGAGGTGACGGGTATGGCTACACCTTC.

This clonotype came up a few times. The rearrangement links TRBV25-1 to TRBJ1-3; D gene unclear. Germline CDR1 and CDR2: MGHDK and SYGVNS. V lost 6 bases and J 3 bases, leaving 9 bases between the germline ends. This CDR3 spans 13 amino acids. CDR3 nucleotide sequence: TGTGCCAGCAGCCCGGAGCTTGGAAACACCATATATTTT. Its translation: CASSPELGNTIYF.

Comment on this clonotype: The CDR3 carries no conserved terminal phenylalanine or tryptophan, so it likely arises from a read error. Because the CDR3's place on the DNA is in doubt, the DNA is left out and the CDR3 is given as listed by TCRdb. This chain joins TRBV9 and TRBJ1-3; TRBD1, the table's D call, lacks a check against the DNA. The V gene's germline CDR1 is SGDLS and CDR2 YYNGEE. From its first to its last residue, the CDR3 has 17 amino acids. Here the CDR3 reads CASSGNTQGQGGNTVYL.

V and J are TRBV28 and TRBJ1-4; D might be TRBD1 (5 bases). V lost 6 bases, J lost 3 bases, and 14 bases lay in between. In germline, CDR1 is MDHEN, CDR2 SYDVKM. The CDR3 loop spans 15 amino acids. The CDR3 protein is CASSPVGLSNEKLFF. CDR3 nucleotides: TGTGCCAGCAGCCCCGTGGGGCTATCTAATGAAAAACTGTTTTTT.